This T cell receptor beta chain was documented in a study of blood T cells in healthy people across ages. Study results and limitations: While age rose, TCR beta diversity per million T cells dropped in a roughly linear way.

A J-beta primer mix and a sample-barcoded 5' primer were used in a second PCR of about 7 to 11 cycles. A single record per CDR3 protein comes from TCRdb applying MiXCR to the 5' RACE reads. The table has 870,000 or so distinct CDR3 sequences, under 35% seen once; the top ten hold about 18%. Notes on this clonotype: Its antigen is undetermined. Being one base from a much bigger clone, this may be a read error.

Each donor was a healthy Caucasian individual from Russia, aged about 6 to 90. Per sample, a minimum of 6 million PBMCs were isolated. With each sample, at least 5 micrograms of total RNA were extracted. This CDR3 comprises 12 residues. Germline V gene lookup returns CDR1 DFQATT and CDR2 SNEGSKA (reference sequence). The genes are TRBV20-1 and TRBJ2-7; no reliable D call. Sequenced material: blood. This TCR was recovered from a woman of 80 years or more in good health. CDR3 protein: CSVRELFYEQYF. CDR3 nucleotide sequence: TGCAGTGTTAGAGAACTATTCTACGAGCAGTACTTC.